This is a list of T cell receptor beta chains from one sample in a study of T cells in Graves' hyperthyroidism and ophthalmopathy. In TCRdb, the multiplex PCR reads were re-called with MiXCR into one record per CDR3 protein. The sample records hundreds of thousands of distinct CDR3 sequences, less than 20% being singletons. Sequencing input: blood. Receptor source: a woman aged 18 to 35 with Graves' hyperthyroidism. The CDR3 runs from the conserved cysteine through the conserved F or W. The order of the fields is J gene, V gene, clone size, D gene, CDR3 protein, CDR3 DNA. D genes are given only for firm matches. Clone size, where shown, is once, few, many, or a class for clones that have expanded.

>TRBJ2-1|TRBV7-2|many|-
CASSLVGHNEQFF
TGCGCCAGCAGCTTGGTGGGGCACAATGAGCAGTTCTTC
>TRBJ2-5|TRBV4-1|-|TRBD1
CASSQPGTGETQYF
TGCGCCAGCAGCCAACCCGGGACAGGAGAGACCCAGTACTTC
>TRBJ2-7|TRBV20-1|many|-
CSAYITGQGDYEQYF
TGCAGTGCTTATATTACGGGGCAAGGAGACTACGAGCAGTACTTC
>TRBJ2-7|TRBV4-1|few|TRBD2
CASSQGWREGPYEQYF
TGCGCCAGCAGCCAAGGTTGGCGGGAGGGCCCGTACGAGCAGTACTTC
>TRBJ1-5|TRBV24-1|-|-
CATSDWRPPSNQPQHF
TGTGCCACCAGTGATTGGCGGCCCCCCAGCAATCAGCCCCAGCATTTT
>TRBJ2-5|TRBV12-3/TRBV12-4|many|-
CASSLGLARWETQYF
TGTGCCAGCAGTTTAGGGCTAGCGAGATGGGAGACCCAGTACTTC
>TRBJ1-6|TRBV6-2/TRBV6-3|few|TRBD1
CASRATGDNSPLHF
TGTGCCAGCAGAGCGACAGGGGATAATTCACCCCTCCACTTT
>TRBJ2-1|TRBV6-5|many|-
CASSYSTVIWNEQFF
TGTGCCAGCAGTTACTCGACGGTAATATGGAATGAGCAGTTCTTC
>TRBJ2-1|TRBV20-1|many|TRBD2
CSAKLAGGYNEQFF
TGCAGTGCTAAACTAGCGGGGGGTTACAATGAGCAGTTCTTC
>TRBJ2-1|TRBV7-2|-|TRBD2
CASSPVVAGGPGNEQFF
TGTGCCAGCAGCCCGGTGGTAGCGGGGGGGCCGGGGAATGAGCAGTTCTTC
>TRBJ1-4|TRBV6-2/TRBV6-3|-|-
CDSSSPVREKLFF
TGTGACAGCAGTAGCCCCGTCCGGGAAAAACTGTTTTTT
>TRBJ2-1|TRBV20-1|-|-
CSARYPPDEQFF
TGCAGTGCTAGATACCCCCCGGATGAGCAGTTCTTC
>TRBJ1-1|TRBV29-1|many|TRBD1
CSVEDTTGWFGAFF
TGCAGCGTTGAAGACACGACAGGGTGGTTTGGAGCTTTCTTT
>TRBJ1-6|TRBV7-9|few|-
CASSREWVFNSPLHF
TGTGCCAGCAGCCGGGAGTGGGTTTTTAATTCACCCCTCCACTTT
>TRBJ2-7|TRBV12-3/TRBV12-4|many|-
CASSLRGYEQYF
TGTGCCAGCAGTTTACGGGGTTACGAGCAGTACTTC
>TRBJ1-1|TRBV3-1|many|-
CASSQGAGRTDEAFF
TGTGCCAGCAGCCAAGGGGCGGGGCGAACAGATGAAGCTTTCTTT
>TRBJ2-2|TRBV6-2/TRBV6-3|many|-
CASSYGTETGELFF
TGTGCCAGCAGTTACGGGACGGAGACCGGGGAGCTGTTTTTT
>TRBJ1-2|TRBV9|many|-
CASSVEGRLSFGYTF
TGTGCCAGCAGCGTAGAAGGCAGACTTTCGTTTGGCTACACCTTC
>TRBJ2-1|TRBV7-2|-|TRBD2
CASNQILGTSYDHEQFF
TGTGCCAGCAACCAGATCCTGGGGACTAGCTACGATCATGAGCAGTTCTTC
>TRBJ1-5|TRBV20-1|-|-
CSLWRLYSNQPQHF
TGCAGTCTTTGGCGGCTTTATAGCAATCAGCCCCAGCATTTT
>TRBJ2-2|TRBV3-1|many|-
CASSPPPGLTNTGELFF
TGTGCCAGCAGTCCACCTCCGGGACTCACGAACACCGGGGAGCTGTTTTTT
>TRBJ2-1|TRBV6-6|many|-
CASSYSIGTGTDEQFF
TGTGCCAGCAGTTACTCGATAGGAACAGGGACCGATGAGCAGTTCTTC
>TRBJ1-2|TRBV6-2/TRBV6-3|-|-
CASKTTNRASYTF
TGTGCCAGCAAGACTACGAACAGGGCCAGCTACACCTTC
>TRBJ2-3|TRBV11-2|many|TRBD2
CASSLDIAGGQDTQYF
TGTGCCAGCAGCTTAGATATAGCGGGGGGGCAAGATACGCAGTATTTT